This TCR beta chain derives from a study of blood T cells in healthy people across ages. The second PCR ran about 7 to 12 cycles with a sample-barcoded 5' primer and J-beta primers. TCRdb ran MiXCR on the 5' RACE reads and lists one entry per CDR3 protein. The sample records about 670,000 distinct CDR3 sequences, 40% to 50% being singletons. The CDR3 runs to 19 residues. The V and J ends lost 0 bases and 1 base respectively, with 21 bases between them. CDR1 and CDR2 (germline): MGHRA, YSYEKL. This clonotype showed up just a few times. The genes are TRBV4-1 and TRBJ1-1; a possible D gene is TRBD1 (6 bases). This receptor was taken from an elderly man in good health. Material for sequencing was blood. DNA of the CDR3: TGCGCCAGCAGCCAAGACCGTTTTCTCGCCCAGGGGAGGAACACTGAAGCTTTCTTT. Its translation: CASSQDRFLAQGRNTEAFF.